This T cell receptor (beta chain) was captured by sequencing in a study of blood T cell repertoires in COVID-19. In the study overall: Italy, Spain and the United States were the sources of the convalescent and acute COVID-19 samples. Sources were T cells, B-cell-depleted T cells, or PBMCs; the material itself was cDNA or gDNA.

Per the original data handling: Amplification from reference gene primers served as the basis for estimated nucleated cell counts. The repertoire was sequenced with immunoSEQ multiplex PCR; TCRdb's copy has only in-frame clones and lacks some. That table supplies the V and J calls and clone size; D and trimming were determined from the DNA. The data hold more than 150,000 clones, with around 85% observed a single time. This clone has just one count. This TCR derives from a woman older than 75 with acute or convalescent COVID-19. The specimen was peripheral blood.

The CDR3 bases are TGTGCCAGTAGTATCCAAGCGGGAGGCTACGAGCAGTACTTC. The encoded protein is CASSIQAGGYEQYF. The chain links TRBV19 to TRBJ2-7, with 9 bases aligning to TRBD2. J was trimmed by 3 bases and V by 3 bases; bases with no gene match: 3. The germline V gene has CDR1 LNHDA and CDR2 SQIVND (reference sequence). The CDR3 is 14 residues long.